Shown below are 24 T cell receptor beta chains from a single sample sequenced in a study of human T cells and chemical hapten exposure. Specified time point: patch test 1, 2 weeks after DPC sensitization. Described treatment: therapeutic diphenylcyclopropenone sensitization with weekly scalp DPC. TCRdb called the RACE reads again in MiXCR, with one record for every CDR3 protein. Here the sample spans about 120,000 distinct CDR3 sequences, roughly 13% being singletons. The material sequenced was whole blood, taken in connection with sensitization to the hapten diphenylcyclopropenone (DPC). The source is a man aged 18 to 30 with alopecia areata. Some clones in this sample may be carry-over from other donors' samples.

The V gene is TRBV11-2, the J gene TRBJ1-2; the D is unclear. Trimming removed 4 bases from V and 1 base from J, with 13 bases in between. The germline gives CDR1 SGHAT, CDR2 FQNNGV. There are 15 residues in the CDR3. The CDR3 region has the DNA TGTGCCAGCAGCTCCCGATGGGGTCATAACTATGGCTACACCTTC. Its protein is CASSSRWGHNYGYTF. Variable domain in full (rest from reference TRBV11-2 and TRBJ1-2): EAGVAQSPRYKIIEKRQSVAFWCNPISGHATLYWYQQILGQGPKLLIQFQNNGVVDDSQLPKDRFSAERLKGVDSTLKIQPAKLEDSAVYLCASSSRWGHNYGYTFGSGTRLTVV.

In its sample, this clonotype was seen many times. The CDR3 DNA reads TGTGCCAGCAGCCCACTCCTGGGCATGAACACTGAAGCTTTCTTT. Residues: CASSPLLGMNTEAFF. This chain joins TRBV7-6 and TRBJ1-1, with D unclear. The germline V and J ends were trimmed by 5 bases and 0 bases, with 13 bases remaining between them. The CDR3 is made up of 15 amino acids. CDR1 is SGHVS and CDR2 is FNYEAQ in the germline V gene.

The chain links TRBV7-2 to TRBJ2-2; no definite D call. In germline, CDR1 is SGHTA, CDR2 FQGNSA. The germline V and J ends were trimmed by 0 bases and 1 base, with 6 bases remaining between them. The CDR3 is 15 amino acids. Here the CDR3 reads CASSLAAQNTGELFF. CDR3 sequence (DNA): TGTGCCAGCAGCTTAGCTGCTCAGAACACCGGGGAGCTGTTTTTT.

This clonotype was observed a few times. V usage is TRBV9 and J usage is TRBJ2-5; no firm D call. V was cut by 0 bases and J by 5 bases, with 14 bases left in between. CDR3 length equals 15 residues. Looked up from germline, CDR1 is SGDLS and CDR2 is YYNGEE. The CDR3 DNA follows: TGTGCCAGCAGCGTAGATTCTGAACCATCGGAGACCCAGTACTTC. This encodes CASSVDSEPSETQYF.

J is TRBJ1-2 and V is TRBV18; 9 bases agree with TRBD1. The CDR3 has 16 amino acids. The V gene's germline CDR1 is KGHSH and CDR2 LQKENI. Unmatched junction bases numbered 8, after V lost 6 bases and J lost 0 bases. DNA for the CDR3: TGTGCCAGCTCCCCGGACAGGGGACTAGCTAACTATGGCTACACCTTC. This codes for CASSPDRGLANYGYTF.

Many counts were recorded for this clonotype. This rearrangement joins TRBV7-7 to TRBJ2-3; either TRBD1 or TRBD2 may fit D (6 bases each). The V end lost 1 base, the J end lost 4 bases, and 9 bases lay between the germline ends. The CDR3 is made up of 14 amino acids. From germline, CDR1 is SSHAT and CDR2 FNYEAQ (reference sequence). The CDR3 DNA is TGTGCCAGCAGCTTAGACAGGGAGGCAGATACGCAGTATTTT. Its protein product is CASSLDREADTQYF.

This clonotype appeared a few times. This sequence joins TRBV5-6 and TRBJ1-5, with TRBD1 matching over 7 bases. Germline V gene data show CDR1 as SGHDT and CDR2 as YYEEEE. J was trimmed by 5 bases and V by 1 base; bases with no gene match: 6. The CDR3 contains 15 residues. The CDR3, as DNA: TGTGCCAGCAGCTTGAGTACAGGGGCGGATCAGCCCCAGCATTTT. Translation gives CASSLSTGADQPQHF.

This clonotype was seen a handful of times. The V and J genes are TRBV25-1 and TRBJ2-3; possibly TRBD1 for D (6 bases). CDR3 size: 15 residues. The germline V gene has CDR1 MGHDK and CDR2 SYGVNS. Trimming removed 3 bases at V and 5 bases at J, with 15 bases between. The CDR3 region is CASSDVGAHRDTQYF. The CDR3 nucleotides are TGTGCCAGCAGTGACGTGGGGGCGCATCGAGATACGCAGTATTTT.

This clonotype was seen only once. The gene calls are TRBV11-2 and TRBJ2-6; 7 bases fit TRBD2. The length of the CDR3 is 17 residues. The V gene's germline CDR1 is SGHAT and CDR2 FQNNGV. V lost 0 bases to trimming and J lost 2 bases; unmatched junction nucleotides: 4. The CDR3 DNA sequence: TGTGCCAGCAGCTTAGAGCGGGGGTCCCCTGGGGCCAACGTCCTGACTTTC. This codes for CASSLERGSPGANVLTF.

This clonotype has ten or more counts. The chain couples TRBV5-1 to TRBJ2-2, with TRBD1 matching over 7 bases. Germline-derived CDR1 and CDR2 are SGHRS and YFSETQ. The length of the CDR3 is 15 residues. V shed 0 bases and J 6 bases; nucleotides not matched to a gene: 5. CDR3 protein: CASSLDRGRAGELFF. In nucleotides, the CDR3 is TGCGCCAGCAGCTTGGACAGGGGTAGGGCCGGGGAGCTGTTTTTT.

CDR3 sequence reads: CASSLPPTMNTEAFF. CDR3 DNA: TGTGCCAGCAGCTTACCTCCCACTATGAACACTGAAGCTTTCTTT. The chain has TRBV7-2 and TRBJ1-1; D not certain. Germline V CDR1 and CDR2: SGHTA, FQGNSA. Deletions cut 2 bases from V and 0 bases from J, with 10 bases between. This CDR3 comprises 15 residues.

CDR3 sequence reads: CASSLLAPSETQYF. The CDR3 DNA reads TGTGCCAGCAGTCTCCTAGCGCCGAGTGAGACCCAGTACTTC. The V and J genes are TRBV7-9 and TRBJ2-5; possible D gene TRBD2, 6 bases. The germline gives CDR1 SEHNR, CDR2 FQNEAQ (reference sequence). The CDR3 runs 14 residues. Between the trimmed V and J ends, which lost 6 bases and 5 bases, there was a span of 16 bases.

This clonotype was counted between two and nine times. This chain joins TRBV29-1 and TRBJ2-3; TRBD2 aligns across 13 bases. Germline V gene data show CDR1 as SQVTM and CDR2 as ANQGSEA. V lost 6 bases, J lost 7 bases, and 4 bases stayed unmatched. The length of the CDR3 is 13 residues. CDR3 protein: CSVRTSGGYTQYF. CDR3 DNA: TGCAGCGTGAGGACTAGCGGGGGCTATACGCAGTATTTT.

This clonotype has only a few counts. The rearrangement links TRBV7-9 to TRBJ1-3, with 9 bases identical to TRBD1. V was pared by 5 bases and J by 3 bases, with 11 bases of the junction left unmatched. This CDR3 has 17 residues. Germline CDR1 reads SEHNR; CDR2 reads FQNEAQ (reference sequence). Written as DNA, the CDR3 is TGTGCCAGCAGCCTCCCACAGGGGGCGGAAATTGGAAACACCATATATTTT. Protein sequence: CASSLPQGAEIGNTIYF. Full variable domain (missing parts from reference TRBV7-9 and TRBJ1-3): DTGVSQNPRHKITKRGQNVTFRCDPISEHNRLYWYRQTLGQGPEFLTYFQNEAQLEKSRLLSDRFSAERPKGSFSTLEIQRTEQGDSAMYLCASSLPQGAEIGNTIYFGEGSWLTVV.

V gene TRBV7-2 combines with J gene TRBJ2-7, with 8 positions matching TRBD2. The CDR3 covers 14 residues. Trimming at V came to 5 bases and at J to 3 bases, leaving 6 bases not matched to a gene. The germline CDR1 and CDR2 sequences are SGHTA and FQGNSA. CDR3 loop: CASSGIAGSYEQYF. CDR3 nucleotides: TGTGCCAGCAGCGGGATAGCGGGGAGCTACGAGCAGTACTTC.

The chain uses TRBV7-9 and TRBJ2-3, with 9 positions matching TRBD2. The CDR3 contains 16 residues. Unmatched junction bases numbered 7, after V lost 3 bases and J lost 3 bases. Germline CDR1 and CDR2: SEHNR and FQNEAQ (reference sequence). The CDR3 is CASSFGWSGGTDTQYF. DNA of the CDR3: TGTGCCAGCAGCTTCGGGTGGAGCGGGGGGACAGATACGCAGTATTTT.

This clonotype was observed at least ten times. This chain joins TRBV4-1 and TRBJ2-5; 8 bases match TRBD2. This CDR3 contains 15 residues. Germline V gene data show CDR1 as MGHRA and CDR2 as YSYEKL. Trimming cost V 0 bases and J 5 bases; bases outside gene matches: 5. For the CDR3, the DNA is TGCGCCAGCAGCCAAGAGCCTCCGGGGGGGGAGACCCAGTACTTC. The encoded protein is CASSQEPPGGETQYF.

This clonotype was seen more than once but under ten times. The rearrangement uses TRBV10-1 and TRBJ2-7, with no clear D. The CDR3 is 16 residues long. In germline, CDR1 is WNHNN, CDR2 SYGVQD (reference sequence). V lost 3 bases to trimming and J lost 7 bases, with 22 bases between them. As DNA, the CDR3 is TGCGCCAGCAGTGACCTGAGAACAGTAATTGCGAGGGAGCAGTACTTC. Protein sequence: CASSDLRTVIAREQYF.

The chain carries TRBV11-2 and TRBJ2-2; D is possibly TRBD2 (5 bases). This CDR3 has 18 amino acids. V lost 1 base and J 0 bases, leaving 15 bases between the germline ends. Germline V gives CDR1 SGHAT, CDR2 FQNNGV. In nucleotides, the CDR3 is TGTGCCAGCAGCTTAGCCCCGGGATCAACGTCGAACACCGGGGAGCTGTTTTTT. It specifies CASSLAPGSTSNTGELFF. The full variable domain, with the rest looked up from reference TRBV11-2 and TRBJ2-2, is EAGVAQSPRYKIIEKRQSVAFWCNPISGHATLYWYQQILGQGPKLLIQFQNNGVVDDSQLPKDRFSAERLKGVDSTLKIQPAKLEDSAVYLCASSLAPGSTSNTGELFFGEGSRLTVL.

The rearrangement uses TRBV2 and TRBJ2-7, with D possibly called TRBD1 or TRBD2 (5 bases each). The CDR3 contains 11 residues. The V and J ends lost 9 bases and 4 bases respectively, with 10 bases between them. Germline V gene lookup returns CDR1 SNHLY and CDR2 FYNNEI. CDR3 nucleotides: TGTGCCAGGAGGGACCAATACGAGCAGTACGTC. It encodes CARRDQYEQYV.

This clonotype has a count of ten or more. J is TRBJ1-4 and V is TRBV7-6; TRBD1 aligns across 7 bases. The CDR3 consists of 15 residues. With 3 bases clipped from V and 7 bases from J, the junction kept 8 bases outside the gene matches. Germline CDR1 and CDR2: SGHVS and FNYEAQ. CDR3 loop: CASSFSGTVGEKLFF. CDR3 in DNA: TGTGCCAGCAGCTTTTCCGGGACAGTCGGTGAAAAACTGTTTTTT.

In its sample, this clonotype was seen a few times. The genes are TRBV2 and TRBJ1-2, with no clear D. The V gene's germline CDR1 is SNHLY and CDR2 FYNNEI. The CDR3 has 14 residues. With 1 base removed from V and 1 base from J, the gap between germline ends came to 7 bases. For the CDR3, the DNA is TGTGCCAGCAGTGAAGGACTTTTTAACTATGGCTACACCTTC. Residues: CASSEGLFNYGYTF.

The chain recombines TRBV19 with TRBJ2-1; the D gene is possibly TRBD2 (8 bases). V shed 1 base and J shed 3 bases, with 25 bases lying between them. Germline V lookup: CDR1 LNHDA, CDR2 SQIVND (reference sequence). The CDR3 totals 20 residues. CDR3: CASSIVGQALAGGSYNEQFF. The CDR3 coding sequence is TGTGCCAGTAGTATAGTTGGACAGGCCCTTGCGGGAGGTAGCTACAATGAGCAGTTCTTC.

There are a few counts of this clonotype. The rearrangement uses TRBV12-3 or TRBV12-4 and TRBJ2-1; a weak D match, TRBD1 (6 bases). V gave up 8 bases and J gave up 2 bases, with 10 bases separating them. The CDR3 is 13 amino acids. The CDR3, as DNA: TGTGCCAGCTCCCACAGGGCCTACAATGAGCAGTTCTTC. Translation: CASSHRAYNEQFF.